The rows below give T cell receptor beta chains drawn from one sample of a study of beta chain features in type 1 diabetes. The protocol was immunoSEQ multiplex PCR, while the TCRdb copy is restricted to in-frame clones and leaves out a portion. The sample has 300,000 to 400,000 clones; roughly 12% are singletons. Sequenced: naive CD4+ T cells from blood. The source is a man between 18 and 29 years old in good health. The CDR3 runs from the conserved cysteine through the conserved F or W. The order of the fields is J gene, V gene, D gene, clone size, CDR3 DNA, CDR3 protein. The D gene is left open where the match is weak. Clone size is stated in some rows and not others, as once, few, many or a class when expanded.

TRBJ2-3,TRBV7-2,TRBD2,-,TGTGCCAGCAGCTCCATAGCGGGAGGGTACGCAGATACGCAGTATTTT,CASSSIAGGYADTQYF
TRBJ2-7,TRBV18,-,-,TGTGCCAGCTCCCCCGGGACGGGGGACTACGAGCAGTACTTC,CASSPGTGDYEQYF
TRBJ2-3,TRBV5-1,TRBD2,-,TGCGCCAGCAGCTTGGGAGTAGCGGGGGCAGCTAGCACAGATACGCAGTATTTT,CASSLGVAGAASTDTQYF
TRBJ2-1,TRBV7-2,TRBD1,few,TGTGCCAGCAGCTTAGCCTTACAGGGGAATGAGCAGTTCTTC,CASSLALQGNEQFF
TRBJ2-1,TRBV7-9,-,many,TGTGCCAGCAGCTTAGGTAGATTTCGTGAGCAGTTCTTC,CASSLGRFREQFF
TRBJ1-1,TRBV7-2,TRBD1,-,TGTGCCAGCAGCTTAGTCTGGGACAGAGAAGCTTTCTTT,CASSLVWDREAFF
TRBJ1-4,TRBV3-1/TRBV3-2,-,few,TGTGCCAGCATCCGACTGTTTTTT,CASIRLFF
TRBJ2-1,TRBV18,-,-,TGTGCCAGCTCACCACCGGCCCTAGCCTCCAACAATGAGCAGTTCTTC,CASSPPALASNNEQFF
TRBJ2-1,TRBV7-9,-,few,TGTGCCAGCAGCCAATGGCTCAGGGGTGGTGAGCAGTTCTTC,CASSQWLRGGEQFF
TRBJ2-6,TRBV2,-,few,TGTGCCAGCGGCAACAGGGAGTCTGGGGCCAACGTCCTGACTTTC,CASGNRESGANVLTF
TRBJ1-6,TRBV6-1,TRBD1,few,TGTGCCAGCAAGCAGGGGGTAGATTCACCCCTCCACTTT,CASKQGVDSPLHF
TRBJ1-2,TRBV5-1,-,-,TGCGCCAGCAGCTTAAGCTCAGGGAACTATGGCTACACCTTC,CASSLSSGNYGYTF
TRBJ2-6,TRBV18,-,-,TGTGCCAGCTCACCACCAGTAGCTGGGGCCAACGTCCTGACTTTC,CASSPPVAGANVLTF
TRBJ2-5,TRBV6-5,TRBD1,few,TGTGCCAGCACAGACAGGGGGTCGGAGACCCAGTACTTC,CASTDRGSETQYF
TRBJ2-5,TRBV7-3,TRBD2,few,TGTGCCAGCAGCCTGAGCGGACTAGCGGAAGAGACCCAGTACTTC,CASSLSGLAEETQYF
TRBJ2-7,TRBV7-9,-,many,TGTGCCAGAAACGGGGAATACGAGCAGTACTTC,CARNGEYEQYF
TRBJ2-5,TRBV6-1,TRBD1,few,TGTGCCAGCAGTGAACCGGGACAGCAAGAGACCCAGTACTTC,CASSEPGQQETQYF
TRBJ2-7,TRBV10-3,-,few,TGTGCCATCAGTGAATGGGGGGGCGAGTTTGACGAGCAGTACTTC,CAISEWGGEFDEQYF
TRBJ2-5,TRBV27,-,few,TGTGCCAGCAGTTTAGGGGGAGGAGAGACCCAGTACTTC,CASSLGGGETQYF
TRBJ1-2,TRBV5-4,TRBD1,few,TGTGCCAGCACCCAGACAGGGGGCTTCGGGGGCTACACCTTC,CASTQTGGFGGYTF
TRBJ2-7,TRBV25-1,TRBD2,few,TGTGCCAGCAGTGACGGGGAGGGCCCTAGCGGGGCGAACGAGCAGTACTTC,CASSDGEGPSGANEQYF
TRBJ1-2,TRBV6-5,TRBD1,few,TGTGCCAGCAGGCCGACAGGGGGACCTGGCTACACCTTC,CASRPTGGPGYTF
TRBJ2-1,TRBV7-3,-,few,TGTGCCAGCAGCTTACGGCCCCGGGGTTACGTAGGGTCCAATGAGCAGTTCTTC,CASSLRPRGYVGSNEQFF
TRBJ2-7,TRBV28,-,-,TGTGCCAGCAGCAAGTCCGGGATCTTCTACGAGCAGTACTTC,CASSKSGIFYEQYF
TRBJ2-3,TRBV7-3,TRBD2,once,TGTGCCAGCAGCTTAGGGACTAGTGCAGATACGCAGTATTTT,CASSLGTSADTQYF
TRBJ2-5,TRBV7-2,TRBD2,-,TGTGCCAGCAGCCCCCGGACTAGCGGACAAGAGACCCAGTACTTC,CASSPRTSGQETQYF
TRBJ1-3,TRBV7-2,TRBD1,-,TGTGCCAGCAGCACCCCCTCCGGGACAGCAAACTCTGGAAACACCATATATTTT,CASSTPSGTANSGNTIYF
TRBJ2-3,TRBV7-3,TRBD2,few,TGTGCCAGCAGCTCCCCGGGGGGGCCGAATACGCAGTATTTT,CASSSPGGPNTQYF
TRBJ2-5,TRBV29-1,TRBD2,-,TGCAGCGTTGAAGCCCGGACTAGCGGGAGAAGGTACTTC,CSVEARTSGRRYF
TRBJ2-7,TRBV18,-,-,TGTGCCAGCTCACCGGCGGCCTCCTACGAGCAGTACTTC,CASSPAASYEQYF
TRBJ2-2,TRBV29-1,TRBD2,few,TGCAGCTCTAGCGGGAGTAGCACCGGGGAGCTGTTTTTT,CSSSGSSTGELFF
TRBJ1-2,TRBV7-2,-,-,TGTGCCAGCAGCACGGGGCTTCCGGGGGACTATGGCTACACCTTC,CASSTGLPGDYGYTF
TRBJ2-5,TRBV7-9,TRBD2,few,TGTGCCAGCAGCCCCGGGACTAGCGGGGGGGAGACCCAGTACTTC,CASSPGTSGGETQYF
TRBJ1-2,TRBV28,-,few,TGTGCCAGCAGACCCCCGGGGCGGGACGGCTACACCTTC,CASRPPGRDGYTF
TRBJ1-2,TRBV7-9,TRBD1,few,TGTGCCAGCAGCTTTACAGGGGCCTCACGAGGCTACACCTTC,CASSFTGASRGYTF
TRBJ2-7,TRBV18,TRBD1,-,TGTGCCAGCTCACCACCGGGACAGGGGGATAATGAGCAGTACTTC,CASSPPGQGDNEQYF
TRBJ1-5,TRBV29-1,-,-,TGCAGCGCCCAGTGGGGAGTTGGAAATCAGCCCCAGCATTTT,CSAQWGVGNQPQHF
TRBJ2-3,TRBV27,-,few,TGTGCCAGCAGTTTATCAGCGATTGGCCCAGATACGCAGTATTTT,CASSLSAIGPDTQYF
TRBJ2-1,TRBV5-1,-,few,TGCGCCAGCAGCTTGGATGGGACAACGTACAATGAGCAGTTCTTC,CASSLDGTTYNEQFF
TRBJ2-7,TRBV9,TRBD2,few,TGTGCCAGCAGCTCGACCGGTAGCGGGAGGTCCTACGAGCAGTACTTC,CASSSTGSGRSYEQYF